These 9 T cell receptor beta chains share one sample of origin, sequenced in a study of blood T cell repertoires in COVID-19. The protocol was immunoSEQ multiplex PCR, while the TCRdb copy is restricted to in-frame clones and leaves out a portion. The data show roughly 250,000 clones, around 87% seen once. The sequenced sample consisted of PBMCs or T cells enriched from blood (not recorded which). All receptors come from a woman in her fifties or sixties who had recovered from COVID-19.

The CDR3 is CASRSGGTDTQYF. DNA of the CDR3: TGTGCCAGCAGGTCCGGTGGCACAGATACGCAGTATTTT. This chain uses TRBV2 with TRBJ2-3, with D uncertain. Trimming pared 6 bases from V and 1 base from J, leaving 8 bases between. CDR1 and CDR2 from the germline V gene are SNHLY and FYNNEI. The CDR3 extends over 13 amino acids.

CDR3 loop: CASSFRGALDTGELFF. For the CDR3, the DNA is TGTGCCAGCAGCTTTCGGGGGGCGCTGGACACCGGGGAGCTGTTTTTT. The rearrangement links TRBV7-9 to TRBJ2-2; perhaps TRBD2 as D (7 bases). The V gene's germline CDR1 is SEHNR and CDR2 FQNEAQ (reference sequence). The CDR3 is 16 residues long. V lost 3 bases, J lost 3 bases, and 14 bases lay in between.

V is TRBV5-4 and J is TRBJ1-6, with 7 bases identical to TRBD1. J gave up 5 bases and V 0 bases, and 8 bases lay outside the gene matches. Germline V CDR1 and CDR2: SGHNT, YYREEE (reference sequence). The CDR3 is 17 amino acids. CDR3 residues: CASSLEYRGSNNSPLHF. CDR3 sequence (DNA): TGTGCCAGCAGCTTGGAATACAGGGGATCCAATAATTCACCCCTCCACTTT.

The chain combines TRBV6-4 with TRBJ2-2; maybe TRBD2 (6 bases). CDR1 and CDR2 from the germline V gene are MRHNA and SNTAGT. The CDR3 contains 14 residues. Trimming removed 6 bases at V and 4 bases at J, with 12 bases between. Written as DNA, the CDR3 is TGTGCCAGCAGGCGACTAGGAAGCACCGGGGAGCTGTTTTTT. Protein sequence: CASRRLGSTGELFF.

V gene TRBV6-5 combines with J gene TRBJ2-3; 9 bases agree with TRBD2. The V gene end was trimmed by 4 bases and the J gene end by 4 bases; junction bases not matched to a gene: 3. CDR3 length: 14 amino acids. Per germline, CDR1 MNHEY and CDR2 SVGAGI. CDR3 loop: CASSLAGEADTQYF. CDR3 nucleotides: TGTGCCAGCAGTTTAGCGGGAGAGGCAGATACGCAGTATTTT.

V gene TRBV7-2 combines with J gene TRBJ1-1; possibly TRBD1 for D (6 bases). Germline CDR1 reads SGHTA; CDR2 reads FQGNSA. V gave up 5 bases and J gave up 4 bases, with 17 bases separating them. The CDR3 runs 15 residues. CDR3 in DNA: TGTGCCAGCAGCCCCCAACAGGGAGTATCCACTGAAGCTTTCTTT. Translating gives CASSPQQGVSTEAFF.

The rearrangement uses TRBV7-2 and TRBJ2-5, with D perhaps TRBD2 (5 bases). The CDR3 is made up of 14 amino acids. Germline values: CDR1 SGHTA, CDR2 FQGNSA. V was clipped by 1 base and J by 2 bases, with 8 bases between them. This chain's CDR3 is CASSLGERQETQYF. The CDR3 bases are TGTGCCAGCAGCTTAGGTGAGCGGCAAGAGACCCAGTACTTC.

The table lists this clone with a few counts. V gene TRBV7-9 combines with J gene TRBJ1-1; 7 nucleotides match TRBD1. The length of the CDR3 is 15 residues. Germline CDR1 SEHNR, CDR2 FQNEAQ (reference sequence). The V segment lost 2 bases and the J segment 11 bases; nucleotides outside the gene matches: 14. The CDR3: CASSLPMYRGGWAFF. The CDR3 DNA sequence: TGTGCCAGCAGCTTACCAATGTACAGGGGAGGTTGGGCTTTCTTT.

This clone was picked up a small number of times. The chain employs TRBV5-6 and TRBJ2-5; 9 nucleotides agree with TRBD2. The germline gives CDR1 SGHDT, CDR2 YYEEEE. V was clipped by 0 bases and J by 2 bases; unmatched bases: 2. The CDR3 spans 15 residues. For the CDR3, the DNA is TGTGCCAGCAGCTTGGGACTAGCGGCTCAAGAGACCCAGTACTTC. Translating it yields CASSLGLAAQETQYF. Full variable domain (missing parts from reference TRBV5-6 and TRBJ2-5): DAGVTQSPTHLIKTRGQQVTLRCSPKSGHDTVSWYQQALGQGPQFIFQYYEEEERQRGNFPDRFSGHQFPNYSSELNVNALLLGDSALYLCASSLGLAAQETQYFGPGTRLLVL.